A selection of T cell receptor beta chains follows, all from one sample in a study of T-cell memory formation after mild COVID-19. TCRdb called the 5' RACE reads again in MiXCR, with one record for every CDR3 protein. The repertoire consists of hundreds of thousands of distinct CDR3 sequences, with around 28% occurring once and the leading ten covering around an eighth. Sequenced material: PBMCs or a T cell subset sorted from them (not recorded which). The receptors stem from an adult woman who had mild COVID-19 (a few samples of this study predate the infection). Cell type and time point are not known. Both conserved end residues are part of each CDR3. The order of the fields is clone size, V gene, J gene, D gene, CDR3 protein, CDR3 DNA. D genes are given only for firm matches. Clone sizes are given selectively: once, few, many, or a class where the clone is expanded.

-	TRBV12-3/TRBV12-4	TRBJ2-5	TRBD2	CASKTSGGNQETQYF	TGTGCCAGCAAGACTAGCGGGGGGAACCAAGAGACCCAGTACTTC
few	TRBV29-1	TRBJ2-5	TRBD1	CSVEGQGETQYF	TGCAGCGTTGAAGGACAGGGAGAGACCCAGTACTTC
few	TRBV3-1	TRBJ2-7	-	CASSQQPPSYEQYF	TGTGCCAGCAGCCAACAGCCCCCCTCCTACGAGCAGTACTTC
-	TRBV7-2	TRBJ2-1	-	CASSFQRISSYNEQFF	TGTGCCAGCAGCTTTCAGAGAATTAGCTCCTACAATGAGCAGTTCTTC
few	TRBV27	TRBJ1-1	TRBD1	CASSSSDRGTEAFF	TGTGCCAGCAGTTCGTCGGACAGGGGTACCGAAGCTTTCTTT
few	TRBV5-1	TRBJ1-2	TRBD1	CASSLDRDSYGYTF	TGCGCCAGCAGCTTGGACCGGGACAGCTATGGCTACACCTTC
many	TRBV7-7	TRBJ2-2	-	CASSPGAVTGELFF	TGTGCCAGCAGCCCGGGGGCGGTCACCGGGGAGCTGTTTTTT
-	TRBV5-5	TRBJ2-1	TRBD1	CASSQTATGVSYNEQFF	TGTGCCAGCAGCCAAACCGCTACAGGGGTCTCCTACAATGAGCAGTTCTTC
few	TRBV7-6	TRBJ2-2	-	CASEGNTGELFF	TGTGCCAGCGAGGGGAACACCGGGGAGCTGTTTTTT
-	TRBV11-2	TRBJ2-6	TRBD2	CASASGGPVVLTF	TGTGCCAGCGCTAGCGGGGGGCCCGTAGTCCTGACTTTC
-	TRBV12-3/TRBV12-4	TRBJ1-2	TRBD1	CASTPYGAGGDYGYTF	TGTGCCAGCACCCCCTACGGGGCAGGGGGGGACTATGGCTACACCTTC
few	TRBV9	TRBJ2-3	TRBD1	CASSVGDRGWHTQYF	TGTGCCAGCAGCGTAGGAGACAGGGGGTGGCATACGCAGTATTTT
few	TRBV2	TRBJ2-5	-	CASSDRGEQQETQYF	TGTGCCAGCAGTGATCGAGGAGAACAACAAGAGACCCAGTACTTC
few	TRBV6-2/TRBV6-3	TRBJ2-7	TRBD1	CASSYGQGVSYEQYF	TGTGCCAGCAGTTACGGACAGGGGGTTTCCTACGAGCAGTACTTC
few	TRBV20-1	TRBJ1-1	-	CSAEGRLNTEAFF	TGCAGTGCAGAGGGACGGTTGAACACTGAAGCTTTCTTT
-	TRBV29-1	TRBJ2-1	TRBD2	CSVEWLAASSYNEQFF	TGCAGCGTTGAGTGGCTAGCGGCTAGCTCCTACAATGAGCAGTTCTTC
-	TRBV7-2	TRBJ1-1	TRBD1	CASSLVGDSEAFF	TGTGCCAGCAGCTTAGTTGGGGACAGTGAAGCTTTCTTT
few	TRBV5-5	TRBJ2-2	-	CASSLVDSGELFF	TGTGCCAGCAGCTTGGTGGATTCCGGGGAGCTGTTTTTT
-	TRBV9	TRBJ2-1	TRBD2	CASSLGLADLFDEQFF	TGTGCCAGCAGCTTAGGACTAGCGGACCTATTCGATGAGCAGTTCTTC
-	TRBV5-1	TRBJ2-3	-	CASSLGLGPFSTDTQYF	TGCGCCAGCAGCTTGGGGTTAGGCCCCTTTAGCACAGATACGCAGTATTTT
few	TRBV5-1	TRBJ2-2	TRBD1	CASSQTGITGELFF	TGCGCCAGCAGCCAGACAGGGATTACCGGGGAGCTGTTTTTT
-	TRBV24-1	TRBJ1-2	-	CATSRAGGSHGYTF	TGTGCCACCAGTCGGGCCGGGGGTTCTCATGGCTACACCTTC
-	TRBV24-1	TRBJ2-1	-	CATSDLTQGDNEQFF	TGTGCCACCAGTGACCTAACTCAAGGGGACAATGAGCAGTTCTTC
few	TRBV21-1	TRBJ1-1	-	CASSKRGGVNTEAFF	TGTGCCAGCAGCAAAAGGGGCGGGGTGAACACTGAAGCTTTCTTT
-	TRBV19	TRBJ1-3	-	CASGHPHSGNTIYF	TGTGCCAGTGGACACCCTCACTCTGGAAACACCATATATTTT
few	TRBV4-3	TRBJ2-5	TRBD1	CASSQDTETGGQETQYF	TGCGCCAGCAGCCAAGATACGGAGACAGGGGGGCAAGAGACCCAGTACTTC
-	TRBV30	TRBJ2-5	-	CAWSVGQLETQYF	TGTGCCTGGAGTGTAGGACAGTTAGAGACCCAGTACTTC
few	TRBV6-6	TRBJ2-2	-	CASSYEGLNTGELFF	TGTGCCAGCAGTTACGAAGGACTCAACACCGGGGAGCTGTTTTTT
-	TRBV12-3/TRBV12-4	TRBJ2-2	TRBD1	CASSFPRSAAVTGVLQSNTGELFF	TGTGCCAGCAGTTTCCCCCGGTCTGCTGCGGTGACAGGGGTACTCCAATCGAACACCGGGGAGCTGTTTTTT
few	TRBV7-9	TRBJ1-2	TRBD1	CASSLTGGQGYGYTF	TGTGCCAGCAGCCTGACAGGGGGTCAAGGCTATGGCTACACCTTC
once	TRBV24-1	TRBJ2-7	-	CATSDPRDKSREQYF	TGTGCCACCAGTGACCCCCGGGACAAGTCGAGGGAGCAGTACTTC
-	TRBV20-1	TRBJ2-1	TRBD1	CSATTDRDSYNEQFF	TGCAGTGCTACCACGGACAGGGACTCCTACAATGAGCAGTTCTTC
-	TRBV18	TRBJ1-1	-	CASSPQREVPDTEAFF	TGTGCCAGCTCACCACAGAGGGAAGTCCCCGACACTGAAGCTTTCTTT
-	TRBV7-3	TRBJ2-1	TRBD1	CASSLAGQAYNEQFF	TGTGCCAGCAGCTTAGCGGGACAGGCCTACAATGAGCAGTTCTTC
few	TRBV20-1	TRBJ2-5	-	CSARRGRLKTQYF	TGCAGTGCTAGAAGAGGCCGCTTGAAGACCCAGTACTTC
few	TRBV7-9	TRBJ1-1	-	CASSPSLMGTAGRNTEAFF	TGTGCCAGCAGCCCCTCACTGATGGGAACAGCGGGTAGGAACACTGAAGCTTTCTTT
-	TRBV30	TRBJ1-6	-	CAWSTQLSPLHF	TGTGCCTGGAGTACCCAGTTGTCACCCCTCCACTTT